This is a list of T cell receptor beta chains from one sample in a study of cytomegalovirus exposure and HLA in healthy donors. Data came from immunoSEQ multiplex PCR; TCRdb stores just in-frame clones and leaves some out. Of 100,000 to 150,000 clones listed, 90% to 96% are singletons. Sequenced sample: PBMCs. These receptors originate from a man between 18 and 35 years old in good health and CMV-seronegative. Each CDR3 is given with its conserved first and last residue. D genes are given only for firm matches. Not every row has a clone size; where given, it reads once, few, many or a size class.

CDR3 DNA | CDR3 protein | V gene | clone size | D gene | J gene
TGTGCCAGCCACCTCCGGGGGACAGTGAACACTGAAGCTTTCTTT | CASHLRGTVNTEAFF | TRBV9 | - | TRBD1 | TRBJ1-1
TGTGCCAGCACCCCCGGGACAGGGGACTCTGGGGCCAACGTCCTGACTTTC | CASTPGTGDSGANVLTF | TRBV2 | - | TRBD1 | TRBJ2-6
TGTGCCAGCAGCTGGACTCACAGGGATGGCTACACCTTC | CASSWTHRDGYTF | TRBV7-2 | once | - | TRBJ1-2
TGCGCCAGCAGCCAAGATGGTGGCTCGGCAGGGGGACGGGAAAAACTGTTTTTT | CASSQDGGSAGGREKLFF | TRBV4-3 | - | TRBD1 | TRBJ1-4
TGTGCCAGCAGTGACTCGATGGAGAGCCCCATTTACGAGCAGTACTTC | CASSDSMESPIYEQYF | TRBV6-4 | - | - | TRBJ2-7
TGCAGCGTTGAAGGCCAAAGCGGCCCCTACAATGAGCAGTTCTTC | CSVEGQSGPYNEQFF | TRBV29-1 | - | - | TRBJ2-1
TGTGCCAGCAGCTTAGGAGGCGGTACGGGAGAGACCCAGTACTTC | CASSLGGGTGETQYF | TRBV13 | - | - | TRBJ2-5
TGTGCCAGCAGCCCGAAGACTATACGCTCCTACAATGAGCAGTTCTTC | CASSPKTIRSYNEQFF | TRBV7-9 | once | - | TRBJ2-1
TGTGCCAGCAGCCTGAGACTAGGCCAGACCAAAAACATTCAGTACTTC | CASSLRLGQTKNIQYF | TRBV7-8 | - | - | TRBJ2-4
TGTGCCACCAGCAGAGCTAGCGGGAGGGCCCCCGGGGAGCTGTTTTTT | CATSRASGRAPGELFF | TRBV15 | - | TRBD2 | TRBJ2-2
TGTGCCAGCAGGGGGACACTCTCTGGAAACACCATATATTTT | CASRGTLSGNTIYF | TRBV9 | - | - | TRBJ1-3
TGTGCCAGCAGCGTAGGGACTAGCGGGAGCACAGATACGCAGTATTTT | CASSVGTSGSTDTQYF | TRBV9 | - | TRBD2 | TRBJ2-3
TGCAGCGTTGGTCTAGCGGGATACAATGAGCAGTTCTTC | CSVGLAGYNEQFF | TRBV29-1 | - | TRBD2 | TRBJ2-1
TGTGCTAGTATCGGTCCCCCTGAATACGAGCAGTACTTC | CASIGPPEYEQYF | TRBV12-5 | once | - | TRBJ2-7
TGTGCCAGCTCGCCTGGGACAGGGTTTTACGAGCAGTACTTC | CASSPGTGFYEQYF | TRBV18 | - | TRBD1 | TRBJ2-7
TGTGCCACCAGCAGAGGAGGGGGGGGTGCGAATCAGCCCCAGCATTTT | CATSRGGGGANQPQHF | TRBV15 | - | - | TRBJ1-5
TGTGCCAGCAGCTTAAAGGCAGGTGCTACCTACGAGCAGTACTTC | CASSLKAGATYEQYF | TRBV7-3 | - | - | TRBJ2-7
TGTGCCAGCAGCTTAGCCAGGGGACAAGGCGAGCAGTACTTC | CASSLARGQGEQYF | TRBV7-2 | - | - | TRBJ2-7
TGTGCCAGCAAGTCCAGGGACGAGCAGTACTTC | CASKSRDEQYF | TRBV28 | - | - | TRBJ2-7
TGTGCCAGCAGCCAGTCGCGTTTGGACTATGGCTACACCTTC | CASSQSRLDYGYTF | TRBV16 | - | - | TRBJ1-2
TGCGCCAGCAGCCAAGATGGGACGGGACTAGCGGGAGACTACGAGCAGTACTTC | CASSQDGTGLAGDYEQYF | TRBV4-3 | - | TRBD2 | TRBJ2-7
TGTGCCAGCAGCTTAGATCTCTCGGGTAGCGGGATTGGTGAGCAGTTCTTC | CASSLDLSGSGIGEQFF | TRBV11-2 | - | TRBD2 | TRBJ2-1
TGCGCCAGCAGCTTGACAGGGGGAAGACAAGAGACCCAGTACTTC | CASSLTGGRQETQYF | TRBV5-1 | - | TRBD1 | TRBJ2-5
TGTGCCAGCAACCCCAGACTCGCAGTCGGCGAGCAGTACTTC | CASNPRLAVGEQYF | TRBV2 | - | - | TRBJ2-7
TGTGCCAGTAGTATTACAGGGGCCTCCTACGAGCAGTACTTC | CASSITGASYEQYF | TRBV19 | few | TRBD1 | TRBJ2-7
TGTGCCAGCAGCCGGATGTGGGGACAGGGGGATACCGGGGAGCTGTTTTTT | CASSRMWGQGDTGELFF | TRBV7-3 | - | TRBD1 | TRBJ2-2
TGCGCCAGCAGTCAATTTAAAAGACAGGATACCTACGAGCAGTACTTC | CASSQFKRQDTYEQYF | TRBV23-1 | - | - | TRBJ2-7
TGTGCCAGCAGCAGGGGACAGGAATACAATGAGCAGTTCTTC | CASSRGQEYNEQFF | TRBV7-3 | - | TRBD1 | TRBJ2-1
TGTGCCAGCTCACCACCGTCAGGGGCGCCGAGGACCGGGGAGCTGTTTTTT | CASSPPSGAPRTGELFF | TRBV18 | - | - | TRBJ2-2
TGTGCCTGGAGGGTGACGGGAGGGCTATTGCAGTACTTC | CAWRVTGGLLQYF | TRBV30 | - | TRBD2 | TRBJ2-7
TGTGCCAGCACCTCCCGGGACAGGGGATACGAGCAGTACTTC | CASTSRDRGYEQYF | TRBV11-2 | - | TRBD1 | TRBJ2-7
TGTGCCTGGAGTGAACCGGGCGGGAGCTCCTACGAGCAGTACTTC | CAWSEPGGSSYEQYF | TRBV30 | - | TRBD2 | TRBJ2-7
TGTGCCAGCAGTCTCCAACAGGGGTCCTTGCAAGAGACCCAGTACTTC | CASSLQQGSLQETQYF | TRBV27 | - | TRBD1 | TRBJ2-5
TGTGCCAGCAGCTCGGACAGGGAGGCCTATGGCTACACCTTC | CASSSDREAYGYTF | TRBV11-3 | - | TRBD1 | TRBJ1-2
TGTGCCAGCAGCTTAGCGGCGGGAGGATACTACGAGCAGTACTTC | CASSLAAGGYYEQYF | TRBV7-9 | - | TRBD2 | TRBJ2-7
TGTGCCAGCCCAAGGACAGGGAGAGAGACCCAGTACTTC | CASPRTGRETQYF | TRBV21-1 | - | - | TRBJ2-5
TGCAGTGCCCAAGGAGGGGTTGAAGCTTTCTTT | CSAQGGVEAFF | TRBV20-1 | - | - | TRBJ1-1
TGTGCCAGCAGCTTGACGGGACAGCTTGGAAACACCATATATTTT | CASSLTGQLGNTIYF | TRBV7-3 | - | TRBD1 | TRBJ1-3
TGCGCCAGCAGCCAAGTAACAGGGCAAGAGACCCAGTACTTC | CASSQVTGQETQYF | TRBV4-3 | - | - | TRBJ2-5
TGTGCCAGCTCACCACACCCCGGCTACGAGCAGTACTTC | CASSPHPGYEQYF | TRBV18 | - | - | TRBJ2-7
TGTGCCAGCAGTCCCGGGACTAGCGGCTACAATGAGCAGTTCTTC | CASSPGTSGYNEQFF | TRBV6-5 | - | TRBD2 | TRBJ2-1
TGTGCCAGCAGCCAAGATCCGGGGAGGGCGAGCTACAATGAGCAGTTCTTC | CASSQDPGRASYNEQFF | TRBV14 | - | TRBD2 | TRBJ2-1
TGTGCCAGCCGACTAGCGGGGTCAATCTTTAATGAGCAGTTCTTC | CASRLAGSIFNEQFF | TRBV28 | - | TRBD2 | TRBJ2-1
TGTGCCAGCAGCGTCGAATCAGGGGGGCAGCAGTACTTC | CASSVESGGQQYF | TRBV11-3 | - | - | TRBJ2-4
TGTGCCAGCGAAATATGGGGGACAGGGGGAGCAGATACGCAGTATTTT | CASEIWGTGGADTQYF | TRBV28 | - | TRBD1 | TRBJ2-3
TGTGCCAGCAGCAGCGGACAGGCCAACTATGGCTACACCTTC | CASSSGQANYGYTF | TRBV11-2 | - | TRBD1 | TRBJ1-2